These T cell receptor beta chains were read from a single sample in a study of blood T cell repertoires in COVID-19. Sequencing used immunoSEQ multiplex PCR; TCRdb keeps in-frame clones, though not all of them. The sample holds about 68,000 clones, around 86% seen once. Sequencing was performed on peripheral blood. The receptors here all came from a woman aged 55-75 years with acute or convalescent COVID-19. The CDR3 runs from the conserved cysteine through the conserved F or W. The D gene is left open where the match is weak. Rows may omit the clone size; those that give it use once, few, many or a size class.

d_call j_call clone_size v_call cdr3_nt cdr3_aa
. TRBJ1-1 . TRBV19 TGTGCCAGTACCCCATGGGGAGATCCTGAAGCTTTCTTT CASTPWGDPEAFF
. TRBJ2-5 . TRBV12-3/TRBV12-4 TGTGCCAGCAGTTTTGGGCGAGTCGAGACCCAGTACTTC CASSFGRVETQYF
. TRBJ1-2 . TRBV6-6 TGTGCCAGCAGTTGGTCTGGGGGGGGCTACACCTTC CASSWSGGGYTF
TRBD2 TRBJ2-1 . TRBV3-1/TRBV3-2 TGTGCCAGCAGCCCCCGCGGGACTAGCAGGTATGAGCAGTTCTTC CASSPRGTSRYEQFF
. TRBJ1-2 . TRBV30 TGTGCCTGGAGTGTAACCAGGGTCTATGGCTACACCTTC CAWSVTRVYGYTF
. TRBJ1-4 . TRBV11-2 TGTGCCAGCAGCTTTGAGCAGACGGGGGGGGAAAAACTGTTTTTT CASSFEQTGGEKLFF
TRBD1 TRBJ1-5 . TRBV5-3 TGTGCCAGACCCCGATTGGGACAGGACGGGTGGCCCCAGCATTTT CARPRLGQDGWPQHF
TRBD2 TRBJ2-3 . TRBV5-1 TGCGCCAGCAGCGCCACGGGACTAGCGGGAGGCTTCGGCACAGATACGCAGTATTTT CASSATGLAGGFGTDTQYF
. TRBJ1-2 once TRBV6-5 TGTGCCAGCAGTCCAGGGTTTACTAACTATGGCTACACCTTC CASSPGFTNYGYTF
TRBD2 TRBJ2-1 . TRBV7-9 TGTGCCAGCTCGTCAACGACGGGACTAGCGGGGCTCTACAATGAGCAGTTCTTC CASSSTTGLAGLYNEQFF
. TRBJ1-1 few TRBV7-9 TGTGCCAGCGGGCGGGGGGTTAACACTGAAGCTTTCTTT CASGRGVNTEAFF
. TRBJ2-1 . TRBV5-4 TGTGCCAGCAGCTTGGGCGGCAGCCGCTCGGATGAGCAGTTCTTC CASSLGGSRSDEQFF
. TRBJ2-1 . TRBV7-9 TGTGCCAGCAGCTTACGGGTCCATGAGCAGTTCTTC CASSLRVHEQFF
TRBD1 TRBJ1-3 . TRBV30 TGTGCCTGGATAATCGCAGGGGGCAGTGGAAACACCATATATTTT CAWIIAGGSGNTIYF
. TRBJ1-2 . TRBV7-2 TGTGCCAGCAGCTTGGGGGCGAGGACTGGCTACACCTTC CASSLGARTGYTF
TRBD1 TRBJ1-2 . TRBV18 TGTGCCAGCTCTCCAGACAGGGAACCTAACTATGGCTACACCTTC CASSPDREPNYGYTF
TRBD1 TRBJ2-2 . TRBV7-2 TGTGCCAGCGGACAGGGACTGGGGACCGGGGAGCTGTTTTTT CASGQGLGTGELFF
TRBD1 TRBJ1-2 . TRBV5-6 TGTGCCAGCAGCTTCTCAGACAGGGGGACGCATGGCTACACCTTC CASSFSDRGTHGYTF
. TRBJ1-6 . TRBV19 TGTGCCAGTACCCATAGGGTCGAACAGGGTGAAATGCCCCTCCACTTT CASTHRVEQGEMPLHF
. TRBJ1-2 . TRBV21-1 TGTGCCAGCAGCAAGGGCCCCGGCTACACCTTC CASSKGPGYTF
. TRBJ1-2 . TRBV5-8 TGTGCCAGCAGCTTGCGCAGGGTGGGTGGCTACACCTTC CASSLRRVGGYTF
. TRBJ1-1 . TRBV7-8 TGTGCCAGCAGCGAGAACGGCCGGAGGGACACTGAAGCTTTCTTT CASSENGRRDTEAFF
TRBD2 TRBJ2-7 . TRBV5-1 TGCGCCAGCAGCTTAGCGGGAGACACTTTGGAGCAGTACTTC CASSLAGDTLEQYF
. TRBJ1-2 . TRBV6-5 TGTGCCAGCACTTTGGGTAGGGGAGGGTCTGGTGGCTACACCTTC CASTLGRGGSGGYTF
. TRBJ1-1 few TRBV7-9 TGTGCCAGCAGCTTAGGCACTCTGAACACTGAAGCTTTCTTT CASSLGTLNTEAFF
. TRBJ1-6 . TRBV7-6 TGTGCCAGCAGCTTAGTCAAGGGGCCGGGTTCACCCCTCCACTTT CASSLVKGPGSPLHF
TRBD2 TRBJ2-3 . TRBV9 TGTGCCAGCAGCGCCGCCTTTGCGGGGGGGACAGATACGCAGTATTTT CASSAAFAGGTDTQYF
TRBD1 TRBJ1-5 few TRBV6-5 TGTGCCAGCAGTACCCGACAGGGAGATCAGCCCCAGCATTTT CASSTRQGDQPQHF
TRBD1 TRBJ1-2 . TRBV28 TGTGCCAGCAGTCGCATCCAGGGGGCGAATGGCTACACCTTC CASSRIQGANGYTF
TRBD1 TRBJ1-2 . TRBV27 TGTGCCAGCAGTTTCTCCTACAGGGGGACTGGCTACACCTTC CASSFSYRGTGYTF
TRBD1 TRBJ1-1 . TRBV9 TGTGCCAGCAGCTTCGGGACAGGCCAGAACACTGAAGCTTTCTTT CASSFGTGQNTEAFF
TRBD1 TRBJ1-5 . TRBV29-1 TGCAGCGTCCAAGGGGGCGGCAATCAGCCCCAGCATTTT CSVQGGGNQPQHF
. TRBJ2-3 . TRBV19 TGTGCCAGTAGTAGGGCCGGCCGCCGCACAGATACGCAGTATTTT CASSRAGRRTDTQYF
. TRBJ2-1 . TRBV10-3 TGTGCCATCAGTGAGTCGGCCGGGGATGAGCAGTTCTTC CAISESAGDEQFF
TRBD1 TRBJ1-2 . TRBV29-1 TGCAGCGTCGACGTCGACAGGGGGAGAGGTGGCTACACCTTC CSVDVDRGRGGYTF
TRBD1 TRBJ1-2 . TRBV19 TGTGCCAGTAGTATCCGGACAGGGAACTATGGCTACACCTTC CASSIRTGNYGYTF
. TRBJ1-6 few TRBV19 TGTGCCAGTCAACTGAACAGGGCCAATTCACCCCTCCACTTT CASQLNRANSPLHF
TRBD2 TRBJ2-7 . TRBV6-1 TGTGCCAGCAGTGGGGGGGGACTAGCGGGAGGGCTTACGAGGGAGCAGTACTTC CASSGGGLAGGLTREQYF
TRBD1 TRBJ1-4 . TRBV19 TGTGCCAGTAGTAACTTCGTCAGGGGGCGAGCTAATGAAAAACTGTTTTTT CASSNFVRGRANEKLFF
. TRBJ1-1 few TRBV5-6 TGTGCCAGCAGCTTGTATTACAGGGCTGAAGCTTTCTTT CASSLYYRAEAFF
. TRBJ1-3 once TRBV7-9 TGTGCCAGCAGCTTACAGGGACTCGGAGGAAACACCATATATTTT CASSLQGLGGNTIYF
. TRBJ1-2 . TRBV28 TGTGCCAGCAGTTCTCTGACAGCGATATATGGCTACACCTTC CASSSLTAIYGYTF
TRBD2 TRBJ2-5 . TRBV29-1 TGCAGCGTTGTTATTCTAGCGGGGGGGTTTCAAGAGACCCAGTACTTC CSVVILAGGFQETQYF
. TRBJ2-6 few TRBV15 TGTGCCACCAGCTCGGGGTATGGGGCCAACGTCCTGACTTTC CATSSGYGANVLTF
. TRBJ2-7 once TRBV18 TGTGCCAGCTCATCCAGACTGTCCAGGGGAGGGTACGAGCAGTACTTC CASSSRLSRGGYEQYF
. TRBJ1-1 medium-sized TRBV28 TGTGCCAGCAGGCCCGGGGGGGGCGGCACTGAAGCTTTCTTT CASRPGGGGTEAFF
. TRBJ2-7 . TRBV18 TGTGCCAGCTCACCATTGAGTTCAGGGGCCCCCAACGAGCAGTACTTC CASSPLSSGAPNEQYF
TRBD1 TRBJ1-4 once TRBV27 TGTGCCAGCAGTTTAAACAGGGGGACTAATGAAAAACTGTTTTTT CASSLNRGTNEKLFF
. TRBJ1-5 few TRBV6-1 TGTGCCAGCAGTGATCAGGGTGGCCAGCCCCAGCATTTT CASSDQGGQPQHF
. TRBJ2-2 . TRBV30 TGTGCCTGGAGGGCTGGACAGCAATACACCGGGGAGCTGTTTTTT CAWRAGQQYTGELFF
. TRBJ2-7 . TRBV29-1 TGCAGCGTTGAAGGGGGCGTTCCCCCCTACGAGCAGTACTTC CSVEGGVPPYEQYF
. TRBJ1-1 . TRBV9 TGTGCCAGCAGCGCGCACACCAATCCCCCTGAAGCTTTCTTT CASSAHTNPPEAFF
TRBD2 TRBJ2-1 . TRBV5-1 TGCGCCAGCAGCTTAGGTGGACTAGCGGGAGGATATAATGAGCAGTTCTTC CASSLGGLAGGYNEQFF
. TRBJ1-1 . TRBV5-1 TGCGCCAGCAGCTTGTCCCAGGGACTGAAAGCTTTCTTT CASSLSQGLKAFF